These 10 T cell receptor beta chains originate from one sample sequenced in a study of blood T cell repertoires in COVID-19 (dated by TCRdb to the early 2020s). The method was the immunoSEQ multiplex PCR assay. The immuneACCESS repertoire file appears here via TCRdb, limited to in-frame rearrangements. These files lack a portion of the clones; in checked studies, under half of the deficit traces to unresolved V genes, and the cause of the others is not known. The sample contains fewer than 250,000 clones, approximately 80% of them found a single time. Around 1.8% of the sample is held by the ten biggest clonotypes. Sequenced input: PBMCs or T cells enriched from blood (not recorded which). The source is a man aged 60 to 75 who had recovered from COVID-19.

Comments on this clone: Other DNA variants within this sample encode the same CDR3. CDR3 DNA sequence: TGTGCCAGCAGCCAACAGGGCTTGAACACTGAAGCTTTCTTT. This sequence encodes CASSQQGLNTEAFF. The V call is TRBV3-1 (or the pseudogene TRBV3-2), the J call TRBJ1-1, with D perhaps matching TRBD1 (5 bases). Germline lookup yields CDR1 LGHDT and CDR2 YNNKEL (reference sequence). This CDR3 comprises 14 residues. Trimming removed 2 bases from V and 0 bases from J, with 7 bases in between.

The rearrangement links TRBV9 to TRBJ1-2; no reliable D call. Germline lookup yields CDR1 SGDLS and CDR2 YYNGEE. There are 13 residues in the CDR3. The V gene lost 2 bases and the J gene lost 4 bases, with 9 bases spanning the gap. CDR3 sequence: CASSVEGFYGYTF. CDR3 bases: TGTGCCAGCAGCGTCGAGGGTTTCTATGGCTACACCTTC. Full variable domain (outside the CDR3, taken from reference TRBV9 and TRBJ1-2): DSGVTQTPKHLITATGQRVTLRCSPRSGDLSVYWYQQSLDQGLQFLIQYYNGEERAKGNILERFSAQQFPDLHSELNLSSLELGDSALYFCASSVEGFYGYTFGSGTRLTVV.

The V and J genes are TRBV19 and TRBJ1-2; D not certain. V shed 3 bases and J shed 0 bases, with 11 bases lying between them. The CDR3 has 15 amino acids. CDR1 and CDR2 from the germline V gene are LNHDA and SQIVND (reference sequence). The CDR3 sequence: CASSIGSPTNYGYTF. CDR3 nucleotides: TGTGCCAGTAGTATCGGGTCCCCAACTAACTATGGCTACACCTTC.

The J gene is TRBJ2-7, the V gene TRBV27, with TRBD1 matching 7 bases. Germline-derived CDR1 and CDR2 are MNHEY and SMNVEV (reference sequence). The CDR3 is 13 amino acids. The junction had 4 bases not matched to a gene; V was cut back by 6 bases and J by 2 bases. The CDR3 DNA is TGTGCCAGCAGCCGGACAGGACCCTACGAGCAGTACTTC. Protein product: CASSRTGPYEQYF.

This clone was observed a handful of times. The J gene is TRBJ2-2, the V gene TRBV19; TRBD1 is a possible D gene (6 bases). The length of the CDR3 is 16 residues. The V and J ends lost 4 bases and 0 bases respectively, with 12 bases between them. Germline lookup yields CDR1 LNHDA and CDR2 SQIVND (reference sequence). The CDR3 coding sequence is TGTGCCAGTAGTACCCGGGACAAGCCGAACACCGGGGAGCTGTTTTTT. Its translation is CASSTRDKPNTGELFF.

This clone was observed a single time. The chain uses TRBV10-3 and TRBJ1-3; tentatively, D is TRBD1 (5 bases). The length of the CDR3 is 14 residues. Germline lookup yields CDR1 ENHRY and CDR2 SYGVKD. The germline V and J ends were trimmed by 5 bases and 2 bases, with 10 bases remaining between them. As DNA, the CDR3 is TGTGCCATCAGTCCAGGGCAAACTGGAAACACCATATATTTT. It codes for CAISPGQTGNTIYF.

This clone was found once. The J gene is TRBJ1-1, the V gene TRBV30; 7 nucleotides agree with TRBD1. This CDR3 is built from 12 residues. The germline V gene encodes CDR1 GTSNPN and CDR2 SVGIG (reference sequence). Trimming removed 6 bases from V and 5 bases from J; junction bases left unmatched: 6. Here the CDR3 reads CACSYRGTEAFF. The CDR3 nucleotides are TGTGCCTGTTCCTACAGGGGAACTGAAGCTTTCTTT.

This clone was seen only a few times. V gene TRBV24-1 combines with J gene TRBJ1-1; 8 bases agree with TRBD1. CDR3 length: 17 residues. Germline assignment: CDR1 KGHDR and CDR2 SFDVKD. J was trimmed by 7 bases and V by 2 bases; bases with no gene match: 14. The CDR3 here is CATSDSVGGRGQGEAFF. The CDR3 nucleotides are TGTGCCACCAGTGATTCAGTGGGGGGCAGGGGGCAGGGTGAAGCTTTCTTT.

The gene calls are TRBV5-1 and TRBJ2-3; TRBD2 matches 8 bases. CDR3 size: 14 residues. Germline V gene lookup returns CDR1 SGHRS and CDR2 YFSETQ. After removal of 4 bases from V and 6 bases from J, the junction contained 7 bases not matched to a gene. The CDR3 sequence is CASSAGGGSDTQYF. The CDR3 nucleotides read TGCGCCAGCAGCGCGGGGGGCGGCAGTGATACGCAGTATTTT.

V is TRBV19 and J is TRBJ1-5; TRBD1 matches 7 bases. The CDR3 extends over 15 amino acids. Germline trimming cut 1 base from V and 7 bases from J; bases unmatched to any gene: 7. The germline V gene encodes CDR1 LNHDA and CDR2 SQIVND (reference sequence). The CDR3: CASSIGRDREQPQHF. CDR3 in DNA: TGTGCCAGTAGTATAGGGAGGGACAGAGAGCAGCCCCAGCATTTT.